Given below is one T cell receptor (beta chain) in context. V lost 5 bases to trimming and J lost 6 bases; unmatched junction nucleotides: 9. The CDR3 is 15 amino acids. Germline CDR1 and CDR2: KGHDR and SFDVKD. These data are taken from a study of blood T cell repertoires in COVID-19. Study-wide context: PBMCs, B-cell-depleted T cells, or T cells were the source of the cDNA or gDNA that made up the material.

As handled by the study authors: By means of reference gene primer amplification, nucleated cell counts were estimated. Some clones are missing from TCRdb's copy, which holds only in-frame ones; the method was immunoSEQ multiplex PCR. That table gives V, J and clone size, and the DNA gave D and trimming. The table has 300,000 to 400,000 clones, about 87% seen once. Seattle participants joined during active infection and were tracked over time. The TCR sequence derives from a young man with COVID-19, enrolled during active disease. J is TRBJ2-1 and V is TRBV24-1, with 7 bases aligning to TRBD2. Sequenced sample: peripheral blood. The CDR3 loop is CATSVGTNLLNEQFF. In nucleotides, the CDR3 is TGTGCCACCAGTGTAGGGACTAACCTCCTCAATGAGCAGTTCTTC.